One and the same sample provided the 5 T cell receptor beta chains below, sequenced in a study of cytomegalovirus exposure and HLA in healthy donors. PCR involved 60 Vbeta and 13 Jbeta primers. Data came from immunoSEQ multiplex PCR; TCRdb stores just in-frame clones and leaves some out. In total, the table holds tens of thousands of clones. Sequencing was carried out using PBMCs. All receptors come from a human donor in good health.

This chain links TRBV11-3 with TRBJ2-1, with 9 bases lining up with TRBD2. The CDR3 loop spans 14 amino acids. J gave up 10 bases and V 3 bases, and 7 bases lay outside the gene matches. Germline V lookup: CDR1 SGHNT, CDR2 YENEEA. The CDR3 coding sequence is TGTGCCAGCAGCTTCGGCGGGGGGGCCGGAGAGCAGTTCTTC. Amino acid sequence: CASSFGGGAGEQFF.

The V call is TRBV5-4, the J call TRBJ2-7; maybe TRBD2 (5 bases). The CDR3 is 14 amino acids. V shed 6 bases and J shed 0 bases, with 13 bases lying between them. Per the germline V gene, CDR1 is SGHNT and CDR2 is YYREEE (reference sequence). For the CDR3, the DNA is TGTGCCAGCAAAGCGGACGGCAGCTCCTACGAGCAGTACTTC. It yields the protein CASKADGSSYEQYF.

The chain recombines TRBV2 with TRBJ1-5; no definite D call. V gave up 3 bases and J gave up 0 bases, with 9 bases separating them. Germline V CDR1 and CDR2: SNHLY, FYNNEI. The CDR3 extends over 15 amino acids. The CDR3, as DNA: TGTGCCAGCAGTGAGTCAGAATTTAGCAATCAGCCCCAGCATTTT. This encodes CASSESEFSNQPQHF.

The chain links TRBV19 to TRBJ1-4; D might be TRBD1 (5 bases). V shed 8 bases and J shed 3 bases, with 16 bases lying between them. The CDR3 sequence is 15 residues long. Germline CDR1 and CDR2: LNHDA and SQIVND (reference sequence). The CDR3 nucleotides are TGTGCCAGTTCCCCCTTCGGGGGGGCTAATGAAAAACTGTTTTTT. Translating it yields CASSPFGGANEKLFF.

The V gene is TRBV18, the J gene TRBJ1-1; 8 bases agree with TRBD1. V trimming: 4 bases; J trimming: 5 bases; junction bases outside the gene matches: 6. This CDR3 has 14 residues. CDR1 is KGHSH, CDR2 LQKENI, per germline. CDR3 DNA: TGTGCCAGCTCACTAGGACAGGGACGTACTGAAGCTTTCTTT. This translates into CASSLGQGRTEAFF.